This passage covers 13 T cell receptor beta chains from one sample sequenced in a study of identical twins. TCRdb reprocessed the 5' RACE reads via MiXCR and lists one record per CDR3 protein. The sample shows around 250,000 distinct CDR3 sequences, roughly 13% of them seen only once. The sample also formed part of further work on yellow fever vaccine responses in identical twins.

Specimen: memory (CD45RO+) T cells sorted from blood. The source of these receptors is a woman younger than 30 in good health.

This clonotype occurred many times. The chain has TRBV7-2 and TRBJ2-3, with 7 nucleotides matching TRBD2. With V trimmed by 4 bases and J by 5 bases, 12 bases remained unmatched. Germline CDR1 is SGHTA and CDR2 is FQGNSA. The CDR3 has 16 residues. The CDR3 nucleotides read TGTGCCAGCAGCTACGTTATGGCGGGAGCTCTAGATACGCAGTATTTT. This translates into CASSYVMAGALDTQYF.

This clonotype showed up just a few times. CDR3 nucleotides: TGTGCCACAGGACAGGGGGTAGGGGAAGCTTTCTTT. This sequence encodes CATGQGVGEAFF. This chain connects TRBV6-2 or TRBV6-3 to TRBJ1-1, with 10 bases that match TRBD1. V shed 10 bases, J shed 8 bases, and the junction held 7 bases outside the gene matches. CDR3 size: 12 residues. Germline CDR1 is MNHEY and CDR2 is SVGEGT.

This clonotype was picked up many times. The chain recombines TRBV24-1 with TRBJ1-1, with unresolved D. Trimming cost V 4 bases and J 6 bases, with 8 bases left between them. CDR1 and CDR2 from the germline V gene are KGHDR and SFDVKD. This CDR3 spans 12 amino acids. The CDR3 here is CATSDRTAEAFF. The CDR3 DNA sequence: TGTGCCACCAGTGACCGGACTGCTGAAGCTTTCTTT.

This chain links TRBV30 with TRBJ1-1; unclear D gene. V dropped 4 bases and J dropped 3 bases, with 9 bases sitting between them. CDR1 is GTSNPN and CDR2 is SVGIG in the germline V gene (reference sequence). CDR3 length equals 12 residues. The CDR3 DNA sequence: TGTGCCTGGACAGGTTTCGACACTGAAGCTTTCTTT. This encodes CAWTGFDTEAFF.

The chain joins TRBV6-1 to TRBJ2-5; 13 nucleotides agree with TRBD2. The CDR3 sequence is 19 residues long. Germline CDR1 MNHNS, CDR2 SASEGT. V was pared by 7 bases and J by 1 base, with 15 bases of the junction left unmatched. The CDR3 sequence is CASIIFGLAGEGSQETQYF. CDR3 DNA sequence: TGTGCCAGCATCATATTTGGACTAGCGGGAGAGGGCTCCCAAGAGACCCAGTACTTC.

This clonotype has more than one count but fewer than ten. This chain links TRBV7-9 with TRBJ1-6; 10 bases match TRBD1. J lost 8 bases, V lost 3 bases, and 4 bases had no gene match. The CDR3 consists of 15 residues. CDR1 and CDR2 (germline): SEHNR, FQNEAQ (reference sequence). The CDR3 DNA sequence: TGTGCCAGCAGCTTGGGACAGGGGATGGATTCACCCCTCCACTTT. As protein: CASSLGQGMDSPLHF.

This clonotype was detected many times. J is TRBJ2-7 and V is TRBV27, with 9 bases aligning to TRBD1. Germline values: CDR1 MNHEY, CDR2 SMNVEV (reference sequence). This CDR3 region has 13 residues. J gave up 3 bases and V 7 bases, and 4 bases lay outside the gene matches. The CDR3 is CASTGTGFYEQYF. DNA for the CDR3: TGTGCCAGCACCGGGACAGGGTTCTACGAGCAGTACTTC.

The rearrangement links TRBV20-1 to TRBJ2-2; tentatively, D is TRBD2 (5 bases). Germline CDR1 and CDR2: DFQATT and SNEGSKA (reference sequence). The CDR3 spans 14 residues. Trimming removed 1 base from V and 6 bases from J, with 12 bases in between. Here the CDR3 reads CSARGTSDSGELFF. CDR3 DNA sequence: TGCAGTGCTAGAGGGACCTCGGACTCCGGGGAGCTGTTTTTT.

The chain is built from TRBV7-2 and TRBJ2-3, with D unclear. In germline, CDR1 is SGHTA, CDR2 FQGNSA. This CDR3 region has 15 residues. Trimming took off 3 bases at V and 0 bases at J, with 10 bases between the two ends. The CDR3 DNA follows: TGTGCCAGCAGCTTCCGGCGGACCAGCACAGATACGCAGTATTTT. Protein product: CASSFRRTSTDTQYF.

This chain links TRBV5-1 with TRBJ2-5; D possibly corresponds to TRBD2 (6 bases). The V end was cut by 2 bases, the J end by 3 bases, with 17 bases between. CDR1 SGHRS and CDR2 YFSETQ come from the germline V gene. The CDR3 consists of 16 residues. DNA for the CDR3: TGCGCCAGCAGCTTAGTTTTGCGGGGAGCAAAAGAGACCCAGTACTTC. Encoded protein: CASSLVLRGAKETQYF.

The CDR3 loop reads CASSLVAGANTDTQYF. In DNA, the CDR3 is TGTGCCAGCAGTTTAGTAGCGGGGGCAAACACAGATACGCAGTATTTT. The chain uses TRBV12-3 or TRBV12-4 and TRBJ2-3; 9 bases are a match to TRBD2. This CDR3 has 16 amino acids. Unmatched junction bases numbered 4, after V lost 1 base and J lost 2 bases.

This clonotype was seen only a few times. V and J are TRBV7-2 and TRBJ2-7, with D possibly TRBD1 on 6 matching bases. Germline CDR1 reads SGHTA; CDR2 reads FQGNSA. CDR3 length: 14 residues. The germline V and J ends were trimmed by 4 bases and 4 bases, with 14 bases remaining between them. The CDR3 DNA follows: TGTGCCAGCAGCTCCGGACAGATAAGATACGAGCAGTACTTC. Translation gives CASSSGQIRYEQYF.

This clonotype was picked up a small number of times. The J gene is TRBJ2-7, the V gene TRBV5-5, with 7 bases lining up with TRBD2. The CDR3 totals 13 residues. The V gene end was trimmed by 5 bases and the J gene end by 2 bases; junction bases not matched to a gene: 4. From germline, CDR1 is SGHKS and CDR2 YYEKEE (reference sequence). The CDR3 nucleotides are TGTGCCAGCAGTTGGGGGGGAACCTACGAGCAGTACTTC. Translating gives CASSWGGTYEQYF.